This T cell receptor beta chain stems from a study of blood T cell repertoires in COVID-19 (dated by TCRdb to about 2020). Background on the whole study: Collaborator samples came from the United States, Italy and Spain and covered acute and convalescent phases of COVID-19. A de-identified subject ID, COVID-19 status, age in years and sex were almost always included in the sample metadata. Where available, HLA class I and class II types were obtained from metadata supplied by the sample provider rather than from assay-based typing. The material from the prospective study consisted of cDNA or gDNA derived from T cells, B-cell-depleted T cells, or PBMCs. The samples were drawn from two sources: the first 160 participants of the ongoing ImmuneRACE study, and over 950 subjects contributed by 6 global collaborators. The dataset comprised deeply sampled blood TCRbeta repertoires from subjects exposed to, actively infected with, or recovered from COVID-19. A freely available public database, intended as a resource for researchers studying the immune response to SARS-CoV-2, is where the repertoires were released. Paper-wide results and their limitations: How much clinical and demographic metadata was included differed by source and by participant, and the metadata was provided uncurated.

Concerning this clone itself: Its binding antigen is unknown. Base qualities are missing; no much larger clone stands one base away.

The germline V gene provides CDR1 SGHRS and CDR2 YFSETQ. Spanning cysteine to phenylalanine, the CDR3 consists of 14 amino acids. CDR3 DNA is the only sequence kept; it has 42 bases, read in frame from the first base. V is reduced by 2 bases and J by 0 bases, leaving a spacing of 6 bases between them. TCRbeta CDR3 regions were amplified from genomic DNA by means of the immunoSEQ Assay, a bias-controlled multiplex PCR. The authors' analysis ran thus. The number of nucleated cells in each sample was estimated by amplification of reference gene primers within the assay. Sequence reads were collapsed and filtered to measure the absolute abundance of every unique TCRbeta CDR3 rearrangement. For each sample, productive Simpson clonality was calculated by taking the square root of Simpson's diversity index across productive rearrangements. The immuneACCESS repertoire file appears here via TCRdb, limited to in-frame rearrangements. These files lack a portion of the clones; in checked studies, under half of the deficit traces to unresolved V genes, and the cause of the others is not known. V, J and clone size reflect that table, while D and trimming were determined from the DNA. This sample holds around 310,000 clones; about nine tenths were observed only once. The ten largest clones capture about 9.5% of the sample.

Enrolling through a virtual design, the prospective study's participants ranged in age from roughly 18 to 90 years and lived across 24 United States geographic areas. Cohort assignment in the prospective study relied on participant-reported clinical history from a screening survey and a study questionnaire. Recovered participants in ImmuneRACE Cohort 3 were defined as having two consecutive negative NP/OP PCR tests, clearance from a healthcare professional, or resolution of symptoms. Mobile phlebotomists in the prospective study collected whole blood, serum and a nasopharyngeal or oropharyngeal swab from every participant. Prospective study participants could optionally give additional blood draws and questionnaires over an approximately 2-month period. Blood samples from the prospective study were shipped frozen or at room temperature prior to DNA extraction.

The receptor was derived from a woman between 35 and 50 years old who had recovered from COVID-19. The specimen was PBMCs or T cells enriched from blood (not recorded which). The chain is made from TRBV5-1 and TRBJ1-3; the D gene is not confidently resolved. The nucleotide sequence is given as TGCGCCAGCAGCTTCCCAGGCTCTGGAAACACCATATATTTT. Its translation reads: CASSFPGSGNTIYF.